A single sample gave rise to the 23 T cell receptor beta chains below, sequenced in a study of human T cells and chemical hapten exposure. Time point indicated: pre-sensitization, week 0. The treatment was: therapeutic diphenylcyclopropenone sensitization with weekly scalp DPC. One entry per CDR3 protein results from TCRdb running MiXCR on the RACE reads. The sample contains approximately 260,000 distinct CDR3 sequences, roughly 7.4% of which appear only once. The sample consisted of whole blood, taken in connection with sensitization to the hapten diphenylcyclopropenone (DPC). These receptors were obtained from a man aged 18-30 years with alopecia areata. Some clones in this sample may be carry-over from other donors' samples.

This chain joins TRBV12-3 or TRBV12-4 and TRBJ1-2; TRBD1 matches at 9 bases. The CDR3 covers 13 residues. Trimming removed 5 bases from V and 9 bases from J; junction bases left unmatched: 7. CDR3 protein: CASSETGGMSYTF. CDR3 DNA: TGTGCCAGCAGTGAGACAGGGGGAATGAGCTACACCTTC.

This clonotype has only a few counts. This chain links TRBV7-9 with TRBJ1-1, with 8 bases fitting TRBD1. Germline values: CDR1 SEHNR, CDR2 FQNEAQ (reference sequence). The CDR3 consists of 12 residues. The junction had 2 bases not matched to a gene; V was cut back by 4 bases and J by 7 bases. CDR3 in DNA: TGTGCCAGCAGCTACGGGACAGGTGAAGCTTTCTTT. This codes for CASSYGTGEAFF.

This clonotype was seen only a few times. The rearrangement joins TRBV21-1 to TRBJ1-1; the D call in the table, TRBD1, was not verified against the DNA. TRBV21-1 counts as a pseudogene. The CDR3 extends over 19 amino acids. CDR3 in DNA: TGTGCCAGCAGCAAAAGTTTGGTGGGCGGCACGAGGCCTTACACTGAAGCTTTCTTT. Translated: CASSKSLVGGTRPYTEAFF.

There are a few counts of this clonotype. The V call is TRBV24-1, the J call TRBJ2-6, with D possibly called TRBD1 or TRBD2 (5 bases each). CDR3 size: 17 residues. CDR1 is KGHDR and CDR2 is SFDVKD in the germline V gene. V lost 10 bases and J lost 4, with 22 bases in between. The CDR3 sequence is CATSSGRFGDGANVLTF. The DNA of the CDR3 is TGTGCCACTTCCTCCGGACGGTTCGGGGACGGGGCCAACGTCCTGACTTTC.

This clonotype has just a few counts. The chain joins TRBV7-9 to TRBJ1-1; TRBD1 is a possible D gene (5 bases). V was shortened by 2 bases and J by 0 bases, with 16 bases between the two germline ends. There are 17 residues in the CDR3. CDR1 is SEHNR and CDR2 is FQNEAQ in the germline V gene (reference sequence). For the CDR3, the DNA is TGTGCCAGCAGCTTAATAAGTGTGGCAGGGATGAACACTGAAGCTTTCTTT. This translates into CASSLISVAGMNTEAFF.

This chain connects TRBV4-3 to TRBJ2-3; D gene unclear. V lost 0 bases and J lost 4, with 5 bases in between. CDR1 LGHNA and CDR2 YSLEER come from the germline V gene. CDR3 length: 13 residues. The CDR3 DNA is TGCGCCAGCAGCCAAGATGGGGCAGATACGCAGTATTTT. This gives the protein CASSQDGADTQYF.

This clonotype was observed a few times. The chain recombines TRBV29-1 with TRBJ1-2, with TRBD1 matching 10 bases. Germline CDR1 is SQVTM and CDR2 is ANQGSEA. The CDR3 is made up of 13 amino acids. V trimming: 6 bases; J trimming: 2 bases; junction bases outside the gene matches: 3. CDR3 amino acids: CSVGTGENYGYTF. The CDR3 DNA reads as TGCAGCGTGGGGACAGGGGAGAACTATGGCTACACCTTC.

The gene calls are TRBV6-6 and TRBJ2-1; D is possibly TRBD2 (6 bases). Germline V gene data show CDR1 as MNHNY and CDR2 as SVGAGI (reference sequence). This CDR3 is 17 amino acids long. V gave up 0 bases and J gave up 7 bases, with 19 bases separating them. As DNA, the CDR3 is TGTGCCAGCAGTTACTCCATCACGGACGGGGGTTTTAATGAGCAGTTCTTC. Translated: CASSYSITDGGFNEQFF.

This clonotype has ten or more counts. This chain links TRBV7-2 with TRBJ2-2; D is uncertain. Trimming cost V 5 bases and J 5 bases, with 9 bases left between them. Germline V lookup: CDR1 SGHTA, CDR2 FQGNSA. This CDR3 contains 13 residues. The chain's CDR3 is CASSPSSTGELFF. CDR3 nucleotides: TGTGCCAGCAGCCCCAGCAGTACCGGGGAGCTGTTTTTT.

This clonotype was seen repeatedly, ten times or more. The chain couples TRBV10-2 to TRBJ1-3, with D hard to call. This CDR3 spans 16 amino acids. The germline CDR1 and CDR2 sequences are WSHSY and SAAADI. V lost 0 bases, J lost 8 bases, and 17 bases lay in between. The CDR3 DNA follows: TGCGCCAGCAGTGAGTCGCAAAGCTCCTGGCGGGACACCATATATTTT. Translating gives CASSESQSSWRDTIYF.

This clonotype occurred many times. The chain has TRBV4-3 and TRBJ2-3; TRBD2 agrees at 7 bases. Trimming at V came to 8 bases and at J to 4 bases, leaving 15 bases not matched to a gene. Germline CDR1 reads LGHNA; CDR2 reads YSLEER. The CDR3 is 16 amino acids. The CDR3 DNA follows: TGCGCCAGCTCACCTCTCCGGGGCCGGGAGGCAGATACGCAGTATTTT. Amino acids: CASSPLRGREADTQYF.

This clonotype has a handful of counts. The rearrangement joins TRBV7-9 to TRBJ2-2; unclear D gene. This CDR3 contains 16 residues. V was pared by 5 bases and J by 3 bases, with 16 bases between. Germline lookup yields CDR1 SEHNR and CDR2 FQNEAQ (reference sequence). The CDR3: CASSPGEIRDTGELFF. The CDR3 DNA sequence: TGTGCCAGCAGCCCTGGCGAGATACGCGACACCGGGGAGCTGTTTTTT.

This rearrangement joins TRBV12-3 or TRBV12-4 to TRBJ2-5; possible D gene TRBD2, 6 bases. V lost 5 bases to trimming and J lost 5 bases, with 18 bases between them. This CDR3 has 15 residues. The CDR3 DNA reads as TGTGCCAGCAGTATGCAGCTCGACGGGAGCGAGACCCAGTACTTC. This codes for CASSMQLDGSETQYF.

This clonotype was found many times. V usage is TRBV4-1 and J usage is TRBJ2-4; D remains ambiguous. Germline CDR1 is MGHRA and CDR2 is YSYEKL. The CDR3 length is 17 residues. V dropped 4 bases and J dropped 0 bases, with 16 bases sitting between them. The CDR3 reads CASSRFGSGVAKNIQYF. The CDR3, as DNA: TGCGCCAGCAGCCGTTTCGGGTCAGGAGTAGCCAAAAACATTCAGTACTTC.

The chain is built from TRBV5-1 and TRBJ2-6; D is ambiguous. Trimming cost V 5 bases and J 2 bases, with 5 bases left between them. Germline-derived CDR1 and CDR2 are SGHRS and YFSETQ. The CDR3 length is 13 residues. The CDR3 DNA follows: TGCGCCAGCAGTTTACCTGGGGCCAACGTCCTGACTTTC. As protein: CASSLPGANVLTF.

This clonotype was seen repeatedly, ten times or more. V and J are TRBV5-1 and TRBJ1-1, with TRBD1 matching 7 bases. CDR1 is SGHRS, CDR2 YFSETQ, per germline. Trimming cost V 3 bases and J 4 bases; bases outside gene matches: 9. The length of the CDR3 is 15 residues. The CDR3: CASSSSQTGSTEAFF. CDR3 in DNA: TGCGCCAGCAGCTCTTCTCAGACAGGGAGCACTGAAGCTTTCTTT. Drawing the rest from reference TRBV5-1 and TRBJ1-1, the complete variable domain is KAGVTQTPRYLIKTRGQQVTLSCSPISGHRSVSWYQQTPGQGLQFLFEYFSETQRNKGNFPGRFSGRQFSNSRSEMNVSTLELGDSALYLCASSSSQTGSTEAFFGQGTRLTVV.

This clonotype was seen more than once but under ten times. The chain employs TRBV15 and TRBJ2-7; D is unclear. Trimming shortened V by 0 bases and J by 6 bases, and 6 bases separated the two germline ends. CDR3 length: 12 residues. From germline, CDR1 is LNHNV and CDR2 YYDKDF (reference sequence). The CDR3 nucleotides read TGTGCCACCAGCAGAGATCGTTTCGAGCAGTACTTC. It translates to CATSRDRFEQYF.

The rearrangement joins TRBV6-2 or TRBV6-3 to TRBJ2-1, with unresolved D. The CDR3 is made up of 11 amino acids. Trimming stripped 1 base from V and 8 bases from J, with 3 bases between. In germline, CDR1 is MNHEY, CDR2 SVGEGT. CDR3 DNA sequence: TGTGCCAGCAGTTACTATGATGAGCAGTTCTTC. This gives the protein CASSYYDEQFF.

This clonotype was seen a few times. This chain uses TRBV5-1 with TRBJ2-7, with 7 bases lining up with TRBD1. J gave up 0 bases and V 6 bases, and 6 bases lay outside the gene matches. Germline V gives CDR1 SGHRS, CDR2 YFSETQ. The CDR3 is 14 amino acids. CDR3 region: CASTPDRSSYEQYF. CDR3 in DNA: TGCGCCAGCACCCCGGACAGGAGCTCCTACGAGCAGTACTTC.

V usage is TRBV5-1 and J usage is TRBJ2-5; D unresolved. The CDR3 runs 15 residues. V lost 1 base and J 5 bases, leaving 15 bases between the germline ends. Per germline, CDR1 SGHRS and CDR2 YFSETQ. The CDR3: CASSLFSVFGETQYF. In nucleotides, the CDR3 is TGCGCCAGCAGCTTGTTTTCTGTGTTCGGTGAGACCCAGTACTTC.

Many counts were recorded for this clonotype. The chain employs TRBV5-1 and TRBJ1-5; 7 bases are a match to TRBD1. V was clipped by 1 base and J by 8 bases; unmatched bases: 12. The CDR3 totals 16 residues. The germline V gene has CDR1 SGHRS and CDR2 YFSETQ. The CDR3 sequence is CASSLNPVTGSEPQHF. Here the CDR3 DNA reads TGCGCCAGCAGCTTGAATCCGGTGACAGGGTCGGAGCCCCAGCATTTT.

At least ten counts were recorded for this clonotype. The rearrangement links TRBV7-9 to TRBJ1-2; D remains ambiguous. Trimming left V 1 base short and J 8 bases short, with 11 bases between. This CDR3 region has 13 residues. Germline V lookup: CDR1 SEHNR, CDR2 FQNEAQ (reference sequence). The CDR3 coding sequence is TGTGCCAGCAGCTTAGGATACCTTTGGGGCTACACCTTC. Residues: CASSLGYLWGYTF.

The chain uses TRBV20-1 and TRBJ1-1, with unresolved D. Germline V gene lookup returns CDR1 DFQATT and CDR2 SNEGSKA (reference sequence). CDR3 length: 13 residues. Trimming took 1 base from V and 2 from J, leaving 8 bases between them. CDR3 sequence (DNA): TGCAGTGCTAGAGGCCAGGCCAACACTGAAGCTTTCTTT. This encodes CSARGQANTEAFF.